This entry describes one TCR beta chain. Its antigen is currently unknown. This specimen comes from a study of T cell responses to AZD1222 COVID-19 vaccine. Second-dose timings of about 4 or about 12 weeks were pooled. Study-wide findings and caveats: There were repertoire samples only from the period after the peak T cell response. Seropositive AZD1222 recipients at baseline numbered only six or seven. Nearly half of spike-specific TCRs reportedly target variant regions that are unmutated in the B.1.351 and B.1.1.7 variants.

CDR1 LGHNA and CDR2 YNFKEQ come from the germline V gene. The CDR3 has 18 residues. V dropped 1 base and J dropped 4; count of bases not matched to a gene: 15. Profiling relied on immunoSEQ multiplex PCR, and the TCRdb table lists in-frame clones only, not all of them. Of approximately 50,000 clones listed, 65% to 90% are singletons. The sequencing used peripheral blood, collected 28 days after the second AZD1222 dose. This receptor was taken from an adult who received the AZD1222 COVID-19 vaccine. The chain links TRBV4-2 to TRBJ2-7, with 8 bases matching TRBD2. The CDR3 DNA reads TGTGCCAGCAGCCAAGGTGAGGTAGCGGGAAACCGTCTTTACGAGCAGTACTTC. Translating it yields CASSQGEVAGNRLYEQYF.